The rows below give T cell receptor beta chains drawn from one sample of a study of blood T cells in healthy people across ages. From the 5' RACE reads, TCRdb called clonotypes with MiXCR, one entry per CDR3 protein. The sample includes around 1,500,000 distinct CDR3 sequences, approximately 28% of them seen just once. Sequences were obtained from blood. These receptors all stem from a woman in her twenties or thirties in good health. CDR3s leave out the opening cysteine and the closing phenylalanine or tryptophan. Fields, in order: J gene, V gene, CDR3 length, CDR3 protein.

j_gene: TRBJ1-4; v_gene: TRBV7-4; len: 14; CDR3aa: ASSLNTDSQNEKLF
j_gene: TRBJ2-5; v_gene: TRBV20-1; len: 12; CDR3aa: SARAGGTGNEQY
j_gene: TRBJ1-2; v_gene: TRBV5-1; len: 12; CDR3aa: ASSLSYPNYGCT
j_gene: TRBJ2-3; v_gene: TRBV20-1; len: 12; CDR3aa: SAEGQGGTDTQY
j_gene: TRBJ2-7; v_gene: TRBV20-1; len: 13; CDR3aa: SALSRDLSSYEQY
j_gene: TRBJ1-6; v_gene: TRBV21-1; len: 15; CDR3aa: ASSKGIGQGGNSPLH
j_gene: TRBJ1-2; v_gene: TRBV20-1; len: 13; CDR3aa: SALTRGREVDGYT
j_gene: TRBJ2-1; v_gene: TRBV18; len: 11; CDR3aa: ASSEGADNEQF
j_gene: TRBJ1-3; v_gene: TRBV11-2; len: 15; CDR3aa: ASSLLAGGHSGNTIY
j_gene: TRBJ2-5; v_gene: TRBV15; len: 13; CDR3aa: ATSGRDSGFETQY
j_gene: TRBJ2-1; v_gene: TRBV12-3/TRBV12-4; len: 12; CDR3aa: ASYLFGGSNEQF